What follows are 17 T cell receptor beta chains derived from one specimen sequenced in a study of brain T cells in children with intractable seizures. Time point here: blood from clinic visit 5 months post-surgery; TSC patient then seizure free. Libraries were prepared by immunoSEQ multiplex PCR; TCRdb keeps only in-frame clonotypes and omits some of them. The sample has 340,000 or so clones, nearly 95% seen once. Here the sequenced sample was peripheral blood, taken roughly 5 months after surgery. The receptors were sampled from a boy in the first two years of life with tuberous sclerosis and intractable seizures.

This clone was recorded once. V and J are TRBV7-9 and TRBJ2-1; TRBD1 matches 7 bases. Germline V gene sequence: CDR1 SEHNR, CDR2 FQNEAQ (reference sequence). V gave up 3 bases and J gave up 0 bases; unmatched junction bases: 5. This CDR3 has 16 residues. CDR3 amino acids: CASSFKTGSSYNEQFF. The CDR3 nucleotides read TGTGCCAGCAGCTTCAAGACAGGGAGCTCCTACAATGAGCAGTTCTTC. Complete variable domain (other parts from reference TRBV7-9 and TRBJ2-1): DTGVSQNPRHKITKRGQNVTFRCDPISEHNRLYWYRQTLGQGPEFLTYFQNEAQLEKSRLLSDRFSAERPKGSFSTLEIQRTEQGDSAMYLCASSFKTGSSYNEQFFGPGTRLTVL.

The chain has TRBV5-4 and TRBJ2-3; 8 nucleotides agree with TRBD1. The V gene's germline CDR1 is SGHNT and CDR2 YYREEE (reference sequence). The V and J ends lost 4 bases and 3 bases, in that order; junction bases with no gene match: 10. There are 16 residues in the CDR3. Here the CDR3 reads CASSKPRGQLTDTQYF. The DNA of the CDR3 is TGTGCCAGCAGCAAACCCAGGGGGCAACTAACAGATACGCAGTATTTT. The full variable domain, with the rest looked up from reference TRBV5-4 and TRBJ2-3, is ETGVTQSPTHLIKTRGQQVTLRCSSQSGHNTVSWYQQALGQGPQFIFQYYREEENGRGNFPPRFSGLQFPNYSSELNVNALELDDSALYLCASSKPRGQLTDTQYFGPGTRLTVL.

This clone was seen only a few times. This chain joins TRBV6-5 and TRBJ1-5, with 7 bases lining up with TRBD1. The V and J ends lost 2 bases and 4 bases, in that order; junction bases with no gene match: 5. This CDR3 region has 15 residues. Germline CDR1 MNHEY, CDR2 SVGAGI. DNA for the CDR3: TGTGCCAGCAGTTACGCGACAGGGCATAATCAGCCCCAGCATTTT. It translates to CASSYATGHNQPQHF.

This clone appeared a few times. J is TRBJ1-2 and V is TRBV30; D is ambiguous. CDR1 and CDR2 (germline): GTSNPN, SVGIG (reference sequence). V lost 3 bases to trimming and J lost 7 bases, with 15 bases between them. This CDR3 is 13 amino acids long. The CDR3 here is CAWSESGVVGYTF. The DNA of the CDR3 is TGTGCCTGGAGCGAGTCCGGGGTGGTTGGCTACACCTTC.

J is TRBJ1-4 and V is TRBV4-1; a possible D gene is TRBD1 (6 bases). The CDR3 covers 16 residues. V shed 3 bases and J shed 3 bases, with 14 bases lying between them. Looked up from germline, CDR1 is MGHRA and CDR2 is YSYEKL. CDR3 region: CASSQGTGLANEKLFF. The CDR3, as DNA: TGCGCCAGCAGCCAGGGTACAGGGCTGGCTAATGAAAAACTGTTTTTT.

The V call is TRBV5-1, the J call TRBJ2-3; TRBD2 matches 8 bases. V shed 3 bases and J 3 bases; nucleotides not matched to a gene: 6. The CDR3 is made up of 15 amino acids. Germline V gives CDR1 SGHRS, CDR2 YFSETQ. The CDR3 DNA is TGCGCCAGCAGCTCAGAAGCGGGGGAGACAGATACGCAGTATTTT. This encodes CASSSEAGETDTQYF.

The genes are TRBV15 and TRBJ2-7, with D unclear. The ends were cut back, 3 bases at V and 6 bases at J, with 9 bases in the middle. Germline CDR1 and CDR2: LNHNV and YYDKDF (reference sequence). The CDR3 extends over 12 amino acids. The CDR3 protein is CATSSPLREQYF. DNA of the CDR3: TGTGCCACCAGCAGCCCCCTTCGCGAGCAGTACTTC.

The V and J genes are TRBV27 and TRBJ2-6; D is undetermined. The CDR3 runs 14 residues. V lost 6 bases and J 4 bases, leaving 10 bases between the germline ends. CDR1 is MNHEY and CDR2 is SMNVEV in the germline V gene (reference sequence). The CDR3 here is CASREFLGANVLTF. In DNA form, the CDR3 reads TGTGCCAGCAGGGAGTTTTTAGGGGCCAACGTCCTGACTTTC. Full variable domain (remainder filled in from reference TRBV27 and TRBJ2-6): EAQVTQNPRYLITVTGKKLTVTCSQNMNHEYMSWYRQDPGLGLRQIYYSMNVEVTDKGDVPEGYKVSRKEKRNFPLILESPSPNQTSLYFCASREFLGANVLTFGAGSRLTVL.

The CDR3 DNA reads as TGTGCCAGCAGCGACCTAGCGGGGGGATTAAACACCGGGGAGCTGTTTTTT. Translation gives CASSDLAGGLNTGELFF. V usage is TRBV7-3 and J usage is TRBJ2-2; 11 nucleotides align to TRBD2. This CDR3 has 17 residues. CDR1 and CDR2 (germline): SGHTA, FQGTGA. V lost 5 bases, J lost 2 bases, and 7 bases stayed unmatched.

The V gene is TRBV2, the J gene TRBJ2-7; no clear D. CDR3 length: 14 residues. CDR1 SNHLY and CDR2 FYNNEI come from the germline V gene. The germline V and J ends were trimmed by 2 bases and 2 bases, with 10 bases remaining between them. The CDR3 DNA follows: TGTGCCAGCAGTGAACGGTCAGAAACCTACGAGCAGTACTTC. Encoded protein: CASSERSETYEQYF.

This chain links TRBV4-2 with TRBJ2-2, with 7 bases fitting TRBD1. Losses at the gene ends were 3 bases for V and 6 bases for J; bases not matched to a gene: 4. CDR3 length equals 14 residues. CDR1 and CDR2 (germline): LGHNA, YNFKEQ. CDR3 loop: CASSHPQGAGELFF. The DNA of the CDR3 is TGTGCCAGCAGCCATCCGCAGGGGGCCGGGGAGCTGTTTTTT.

J is TRBJ1-5 and V is TRBV2; D gene unclear. This CDR3 comprises 13 residues. Germline V lookup: CDR1 SNHLY, CDR2 FYNNEI. V was cut by 0 bases and J by 10 bases, with 10 bases left in between. CDR3 sequence reads: CASSEAIPGPQHF. DNA for the CDR3: TGTGCCAGCAGTGAAGCGATCCCGGGCCCCCAGCATTTT.

The genes are TRBV18 and TRBJ1-4; weak D call: TRBD1 (5 bases). Looked up from germline, CDR1 is KGHSH and CDR2 is LQKENI. V gave up 2 bases and J gave up 8 bases, with 6 bases separating them. The CDR3 has 12 residues. This chain's CDR3 is CASSPEGEKLFF. In DNA, the CDR3 is TGTGCCAGCTCACCAGAGGGGGAAAAACTGTTTTTT.

The chain uses TRBV13 and TRBJ2-7; D uncertain. The CDR3 extends over 14 amino acids. Germline CDR1 PRHDT, CDR2 FYEKMQ (reference sequence). V lost 1 base and J 1 base, leaving 8 bases between the germline ends. The chain's CDR3 is CASSLELKSYEQYF. For the CDR3, the DNA is TGTGCCAGCAGCTTAGAGCTGAAGTCCTACGAGCAGTACTTC. Supplemented by reference TRBV13 and TRBJ2-7, the full variable domain reads AAGVIQSPRHLIKEKRETATLKCYPIPRHDTVYWYQQGPGQDPQFLISFYEKMQSDKGSIPDRFSAQQFSDYHSELNMSSLELGDSALYFCASSLELKSYEQYFGPGTRLTVT.

The rearrangement uses TRBV4-1 and TRBJ2-1; possible D gene TRBD2, 6 bases. CDR1 MGHRA and CDR2 YSYEKL come from the germline V gene. Trimming stripped 0 bases from V and 1 base from J, with 13 bases between. The CDR3 sequence is 17 residues long. The CDR3 reads CASSQDPSGGSYNEQFF. Here the CDR3 DNA reads TGCGCCAGCAGCCAAGATCCTTCCGGGGGTTCCTACAATGAGCAGTTCTTC.

The chain is built from TRBV7-8 and TRBJ1-2, with TRBD1 matching 9 bases. Per germline, CDR1 SGHVS and CDR2 FQNEAQ. This CDR3 spans 16 amino acids. V shed 5 bases, J shed 7 bases, and the junction held 14 bases outside the gene matches. The CDR3 loop reads CASSVYTGGAGSGYTF. The DNA of the CDR3 is TGTGCCAGCAGCGTGTATACAGGGGGCGCTGGAAGTGGCTACACCTTC.

The rearrangement joins TRBV11-3 to TRBJ1-1, with D possibly TRBD1 on 6 matching bases. From germline, CDR1 is SGHNT and CDR2 YENEEA. This CDR3 has 17 residues. V shed 6 bases and J shed 2 bases, with 22 bases lying between them. Written as DNA, the CDR3 is TGTGCCAGCAGACGGGCCGGGACAACCTTACCCAACACTGAAGCTTTCTTT. Protein sequence: CASRRAGTTLPNTEAFF.